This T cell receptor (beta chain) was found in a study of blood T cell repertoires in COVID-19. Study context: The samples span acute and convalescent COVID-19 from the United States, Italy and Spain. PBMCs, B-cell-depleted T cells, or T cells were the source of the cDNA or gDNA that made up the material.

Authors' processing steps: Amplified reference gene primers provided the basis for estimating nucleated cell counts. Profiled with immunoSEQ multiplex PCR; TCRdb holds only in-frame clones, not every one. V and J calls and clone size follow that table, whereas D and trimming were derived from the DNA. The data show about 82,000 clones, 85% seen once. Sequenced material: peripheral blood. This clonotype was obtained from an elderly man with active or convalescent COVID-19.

Written as DNA, the CDR3 is TGCGCCAGCAGCTTGGTGCAGGGCAGGAATTCACCCCTCCACTTT. As protein: CASSLVQGRNSPLHF. The chain employs TRBV5-1 and TRBJ1-6; a possible D gene is TRBD1 (5 bases). The germline gives CDR1 SGHRS, CDR2 YFSETQ. V lost 0 bases and J 7 bases, leaving 11 bases between the germline ends. The CDR3 extends over 15 amino acids.